Listed below are T cell receptor beta chains from one sample, sequenced in a study of T-cell reconstitution after alpha-beta-depleted transplantation in children. TCRdb processed the PCR reads anew with MiXCR; each CDR3 protein has one entry. The profile shows 600,000 or so distinct CDR3 sequences, 23% of them singletons. Sample: PBMCs, mostly from graft donor cells, taken 360 days after TCRalphabeta/CD19-depleted stem cell transplant. The receptor source for this set is a boy in the first two years of life who had a stem cell transplant for acute myeloid leukemia, so the T cells may come from the graft donor. Both conserved end residues are part of each CDR3. The D gene is left open where the match is weak. Rows may omit the clone size; those that give it use once, few, many or a size class.

size: few; length: 13; D: -; J: TRBJ2-2; V: TRBV27; DNA: TGTGCCAGCAGCGATTACAGGGACGGGGAGCTGTTTTTT; CDR3: CASSDYRDGELFF
size: many; length: 10; D: -; J: TRBJ2-1; V: TRBV20-1; DNA: TGCAGTGCTAGGGGCTATGAGCAGTTCTTC; CDR3: CSARGYEQFF
size: few; length: 13; D: -; J: TRBJ1-1; V: TRBV12-3/TRBV12-4; DNA: TGTGCCAGCAGTCCTGGGAGGGTCGGTGAAGCTTTCTTT; CDR3: CASSPGRVGEAFF
size: -; length: 14; D: -; J: TRBJ2-1; V: TRBV7-2; DNA: TGTGCCAGCAGCCTCACCTCGACTAGACGTGAGCAGTTCTTC; CDR3: CASSLTSTRREQFF
size: many; length: 14; D: -; J: TRBJ1-1; V: TRBV15; DNA: TGTGCCACCAGCAGAGACGGTACTATTCTCAAAGCTTTCTTT; CDR3: CATSRDGTILKAFF
size: many; length: 13; D: TRBD1; J: TRBJ1-6; V: TRBV28; DNA: TGTGCCAGCAGCGGACAGGTGGATTCACCCCTCCACTTT; CDR3: CASSGQVDSPLHF
size: -; length: 14; D: -; J: TRBJ2-5; V: TRBV29-1; DNA: TGCAGCGTCCGGCGGGTGGGGGGCCAAGAGACCCAGTACTTC; CDR3: CSVRRVGGQETQYF
size: -; length: 12; D: -; J: TRBJ2-1; V: TRBV10-3; DNA: TGTGCCATCAGTGAAGGGACTGATGAGCAGTTCTTC; CDR3: CAISEGTDEQFF
size: many; length: 13; D: TRBD2; J: TRBJ2-7; V: TRBV29-1; DNA: TGCAGCGCCGGTAGCGGGGTCTCCTACGAGCAGTACTTC; CDR3: CSAGSGVSYEQYF
size: few; length: 15; D: -; J: TRBJ2-7; V: TRBV12-3/TRBV12-4; DNA: TGTGCCAGCTCCGCTGTTCAGCACGGGGATTACGAGCAGTACTTC; CDR3: CASSAVQHGDYEQYF
size: few; length: 15; D: -; J: TRBJ1-5; V: TRBV6-5; DNA: TGTGCCAGCAGTTACATGGAGGCCCCCAATCAGCCCCAGCATTTT; CDR3: CASSYMEAPNQPQHF
size: -; length: 14; D: TRBD1; J: TRBJ2-7; V: TRBV6-5; DNA: TGTGCCAGCAGTTACTCAACGACAGGGAGCGAGCAGTACTTC; CDR3: CASSYSTTGSEQYF
size: -; length: 15; D: TRBD2; J: TRBJ2-7; V: TRBV7-2; DNA: TGTGCCAGCAGCTCCCTCAGCGGGGCATACTACGAGCAGTACTTC; CDR3: CASSSLSGAYYEQYF
size: -; length: 18; D: -; J: TRBJ2-6; V: TRBV1; DNA: TGCACCAGCAGCCCCGACAGGCCGCAGGGGTCTGGGGCCAACGTCCTGACTTTC; CDR3: CTSSPDRPQGSGANVLTF
size: -; length: 14; D: -; J: TRBJ2-5; V: TRBV25-1; DNA: TGTGCCAGCAGTCGACCCCATGCGGGAGAGACCCAGTACTTC; CDR3: CASSRPHAGETQYF
size: -; length: 14; D: -; J: TRBJ2-7; V: TRBV7-9; DNA: TGTGCCAGCAGCGGTAGGGGAAGGGGACTCGAGCAGTACTTC; CDR3: CASSGRGRGLEQYF
size: few; length: 13; D: -; J: TRBJ1-1; V: TRBV29-1; DNA: TGCAGCGCACTATCCGAATCGGGCACTGAAGCTTTCTTT; CDR3: CSALSESGTEAFF
size: few; length: 16; D: TRBD2; J: TRBJ2-1; V: TRBV20-1; DNA: TGCAGTGCTAGAGCCCCCGGACTAGCGGGGGGGCGGGAGCAGTTCTTC; CDR3: CSARAPGLAGGREQFF
size: many; length: 18; D: TRBD2; J: TRBJ2-3; V: TRBV12-3/TRBV12-4; DNA: TGTGCCAGCAGCCACCCACTAGCGGGGCGTGGAGGCACAGATACGCAGTATTTT; CDR3: CASSHPLAGRGGTDTQYF
size: -; length: 14; D: TRBD2; J: TRBJ2-2; V: TRBV4-2; DNA: TGTGCCAGCGGCGGACTAGAGAACACCGGGGAGCTGTTTTTT; CDR3: CASGGLENTGELFF
size: few; length: 17; D: TRBD2; J: TRBJ2-3; V: TRBV11-2; DNA: TGTGCCAGCAGCCCTCTGATAACTAGCGGGGACACAGATACGCAGTATTTT; CDR3: CASSPLITSGDTDTQYF
size: many; length: 14; D: -; J: TRBJ2-1; V: TRBV29-1; DNA: TGCAGCGTTGAAGTAGGTGGGAATTACAATGAGCAGTTCTTC; CDR3: CSVEVGGNYNEQFF
size: -; length: 15; D: -; J: TRBJ2-3; V: TRBV5-5; DNA: TGTGCCAGCAGCTTGGCCGCCGTTCCCACAGATACGCAGTATTTT; CDR3: CASSLAAVPTDTQYF
size: -; length: 14; D: -; J: TRBJ1-2; V: TRBV5-6; DNA: TGTGCCAGCAGCTTGGTAGCATCCTCCAGTGGCTACACCTTC; CDR3: CASSLVASSSGYTF
size: few; length: 15; D: -; J: TRBJ2-1; V: TRBV5-1; DNA: TGCGCCAGCAGCTTCTGGGGGGCTGGTGGCGATGAGCAGTTCTTC; CDR3: CASSFWGAGGDEQFF
size: -; length: 15; D: TRBD1; J: TRBJ1-2; V: TRBV7-9; DNA: TGTGCCAGCAGCTCCCCCGGGGACAGGCGCTATGGCTACACCTTC; CDR3: CASSSPGDRRYGYTF
size: few; length: 15; D: -; J: TRBJ1-1; V: TRBV5-1; DNA: TGCGCCAGCAGCTTGGACAGGATCATGAACACTGAAGCTTTCTTT; CDR3: CASSLDRIMNTEAFF
size: -; length: 15; D: -; J: TRBJ2-5; V: TRBV28; DNA: TGTGCCAGCAGTCCCTGGACAGGGAGGGTAGAGACCCAGTACTTC; CDR3: CASSPWTGRVETQYF
size: -; length: 15; D: -; J: TRBJ2-3; V: TRBV7-2; DNA: TGTGCCAGCAGCTTAGTCTCGGGGCGCACAGATACGCAGTATTTT; CDR3: CASSLVSGRTDTQYF